This T cell receptor beta chain is from a study of blood T cell repertoires in COVID-19. Study-wide context: Specimens from acute and convalescent COVID-19 originated in the United States, Italy and Spain.

Contact with a PCR-confirmed or clinician-diagnosed COVID-19 case occurred within 2 weeks of entry. As processed by the authors: Estimation of nucleated cell counts relied on the amplification of reference gene primers. The assay was immunoSEQ multiplex PCR, and TCRdb's table has in-frame clones only and misses some. D and trimming were read from the DNA, whereas the V and J calls and clone size are those reported in that table. This table has about 270,000 clones, roughly 90% appearing once. The CDR3 is made up of 15 amino acids. The ends were cut back, 1 base at V and 2 bases at J, with 9 bases in the middle. CDR1 and CDR2 from the germline V gene are LNHDA and SQIVND (reference sequence).

Sequenced input: PBMCs or T cells enriched from blood (not recorded which). The genes are TRBV19 and TRBJ2-1; perhaps TRBD1 as D (6 bases). This clonotype originated in a man in his forties who had been exposed to COVID-19. CDR3 loop: CASSIGQVAYNEQFF. CDR3 coding DNA: TGTGCCAGTAGTATAGGACAGGTCGCCTACAATGAGCAGTTCTTC. The whole variable domain, remainder taken from reference TRBV19 and TRBJ2-1, is DGGITQSPKYLFRKEGQNVTLSCEQNLNHDAMYWYRQDPGQGLRLIYYSQIVNDFQKGDIAEGYSVSREKKESFPLTVTSAQKNPTAFYLCASSIGQVAYNEQFFGPGTRLTVL.